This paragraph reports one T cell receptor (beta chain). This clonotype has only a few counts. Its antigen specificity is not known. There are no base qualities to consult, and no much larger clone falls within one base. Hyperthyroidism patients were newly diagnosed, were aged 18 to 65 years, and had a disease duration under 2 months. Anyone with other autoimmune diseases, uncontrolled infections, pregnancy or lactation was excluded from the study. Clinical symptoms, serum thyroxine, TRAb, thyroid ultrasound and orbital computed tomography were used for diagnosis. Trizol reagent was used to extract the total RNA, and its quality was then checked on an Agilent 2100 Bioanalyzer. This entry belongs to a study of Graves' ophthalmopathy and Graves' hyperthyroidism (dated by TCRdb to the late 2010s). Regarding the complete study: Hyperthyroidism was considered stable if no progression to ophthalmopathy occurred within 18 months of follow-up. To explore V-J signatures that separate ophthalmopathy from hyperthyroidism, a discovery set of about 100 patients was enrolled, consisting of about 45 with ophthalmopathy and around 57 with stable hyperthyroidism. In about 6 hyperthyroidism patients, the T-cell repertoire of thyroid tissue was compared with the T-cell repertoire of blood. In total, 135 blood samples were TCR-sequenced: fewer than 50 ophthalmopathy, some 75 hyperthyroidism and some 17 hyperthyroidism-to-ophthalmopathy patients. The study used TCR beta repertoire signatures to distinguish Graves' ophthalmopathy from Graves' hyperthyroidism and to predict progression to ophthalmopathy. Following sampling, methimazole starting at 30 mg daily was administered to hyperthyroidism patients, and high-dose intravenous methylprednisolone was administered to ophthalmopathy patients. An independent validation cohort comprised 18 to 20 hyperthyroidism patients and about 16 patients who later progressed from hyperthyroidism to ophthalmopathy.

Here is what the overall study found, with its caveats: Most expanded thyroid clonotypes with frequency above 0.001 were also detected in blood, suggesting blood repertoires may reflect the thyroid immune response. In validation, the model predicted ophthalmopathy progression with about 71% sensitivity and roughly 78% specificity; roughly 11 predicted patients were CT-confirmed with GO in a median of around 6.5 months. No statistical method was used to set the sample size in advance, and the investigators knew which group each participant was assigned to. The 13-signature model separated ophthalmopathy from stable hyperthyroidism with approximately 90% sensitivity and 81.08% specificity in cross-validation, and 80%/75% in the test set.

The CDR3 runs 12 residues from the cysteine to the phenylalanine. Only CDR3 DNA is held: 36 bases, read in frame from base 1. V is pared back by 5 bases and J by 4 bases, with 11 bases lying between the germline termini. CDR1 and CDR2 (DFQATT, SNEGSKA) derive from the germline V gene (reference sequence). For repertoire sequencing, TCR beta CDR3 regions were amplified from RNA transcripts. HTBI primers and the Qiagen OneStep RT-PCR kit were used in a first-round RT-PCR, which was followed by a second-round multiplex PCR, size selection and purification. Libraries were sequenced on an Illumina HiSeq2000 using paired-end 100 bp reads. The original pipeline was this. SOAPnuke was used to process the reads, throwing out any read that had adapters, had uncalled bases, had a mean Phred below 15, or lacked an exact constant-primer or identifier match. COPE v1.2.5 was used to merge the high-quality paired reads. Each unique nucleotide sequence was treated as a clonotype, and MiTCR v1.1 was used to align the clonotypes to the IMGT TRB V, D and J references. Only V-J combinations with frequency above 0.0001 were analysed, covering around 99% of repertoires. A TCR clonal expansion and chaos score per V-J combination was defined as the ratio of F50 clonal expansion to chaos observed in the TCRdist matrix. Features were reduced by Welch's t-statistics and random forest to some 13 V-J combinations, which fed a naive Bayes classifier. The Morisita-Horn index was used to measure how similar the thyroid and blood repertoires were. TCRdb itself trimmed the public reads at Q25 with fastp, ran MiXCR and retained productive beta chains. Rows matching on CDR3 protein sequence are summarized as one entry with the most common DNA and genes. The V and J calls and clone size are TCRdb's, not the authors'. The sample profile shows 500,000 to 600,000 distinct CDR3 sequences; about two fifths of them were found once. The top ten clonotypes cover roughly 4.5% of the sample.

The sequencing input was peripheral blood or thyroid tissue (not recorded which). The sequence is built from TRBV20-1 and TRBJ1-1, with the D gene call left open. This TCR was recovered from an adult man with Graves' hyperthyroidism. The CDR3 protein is CSASHPITEAFF. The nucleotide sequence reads TGCAGTGCTTCCCACCCAATCACTGAAGCTTTCTTT.